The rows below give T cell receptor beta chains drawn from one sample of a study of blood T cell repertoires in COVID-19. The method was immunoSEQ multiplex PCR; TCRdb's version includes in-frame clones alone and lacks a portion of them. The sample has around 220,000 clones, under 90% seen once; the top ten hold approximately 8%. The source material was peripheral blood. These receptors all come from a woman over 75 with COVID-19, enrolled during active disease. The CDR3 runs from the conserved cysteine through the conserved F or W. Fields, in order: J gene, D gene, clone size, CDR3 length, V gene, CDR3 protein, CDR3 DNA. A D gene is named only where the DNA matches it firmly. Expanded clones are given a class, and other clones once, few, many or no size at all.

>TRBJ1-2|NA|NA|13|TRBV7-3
CASSLAAGEGYTF
TGTGCCAGCAGCTTAGCAGCCGGGGAGGGCTACACCTTC
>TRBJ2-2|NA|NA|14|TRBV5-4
CASSLNSIDGELFF
TGTGCCAGCAGCTTGAACAGCATTGACGGGGAGCTGTTTTTT
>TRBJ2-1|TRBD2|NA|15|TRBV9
CASSRTSGVYNEQFF
TGTGCCAGCAGCCGGACTAGCGGAGTCTACAATGAGCAGTTCTTC
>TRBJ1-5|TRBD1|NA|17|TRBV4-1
CASSPEQGAAGNQPQHF
TGCGCCAGCAGCCCGGAACAGGGGGCAGCGGGCAATCAGCCCCAGCATTTT
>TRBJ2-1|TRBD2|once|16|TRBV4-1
CASSQVAGTTYNEQFF
TGCGCCAGCAGCCAAGTAGCCGGGACTACCTACAATGAGCAGTTCTTC
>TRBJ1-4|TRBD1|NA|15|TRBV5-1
CASSLAGQGAEKLFF
TGCGCCAGCAGCCTGGCTGGACAGGGGGCTGAAAAACTGTTTTTT
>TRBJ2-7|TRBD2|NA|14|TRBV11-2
CASSLRGRGYEQYF
TGTGCCAGCAGCTTACGCGGGAGAGGGTACGAGCAGTACTTC
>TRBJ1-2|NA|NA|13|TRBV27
CASSLGPKYGYTF
TGTGCCAGCAGTTTAGGGCCGAAATATGGCTACACCTTC
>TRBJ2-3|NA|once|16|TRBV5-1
CASSLTVTGLTDTQYF
TGCGCCAGCAGCTTAACGGTAACAGGGTTGACAGATACGCAGTATTTT
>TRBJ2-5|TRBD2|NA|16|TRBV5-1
CARGFLSSGRGETQYF
TGCGCCAGAGGCTTTTTGAGTAGCGGGAGAGGGGAGACCCAGTACTTC
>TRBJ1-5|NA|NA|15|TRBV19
CASRVQGSANQPQHF
TGTGCCAGTAGGGTCCAGGGGTCCGCCAATCAGCCCCAGCATTTT
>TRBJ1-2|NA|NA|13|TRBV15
CATSRDHRAGYTF
TGTGCCACCAGCAGAGATCACAGGGCGGGCTACACCTTC
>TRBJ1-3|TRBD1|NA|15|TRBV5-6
CASLQGAFIGNTIYF
TGTGCCAGCCTTCAGGGGGCATTTATCGGAAACACCATATATTTT
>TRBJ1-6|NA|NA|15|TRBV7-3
CASSFLADNNSPLHF
TGTGCCAGCAGCTTTCTTGCAGACAATAATTCACCCCTCCACTTT
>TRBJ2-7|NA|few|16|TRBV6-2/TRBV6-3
CASSYSGWYSSDEQYF
TGTGCCAGCAGTTACTCGGGCTGGTATAGTTCCGACGAGCAGTACTTC
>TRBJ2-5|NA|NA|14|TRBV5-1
CASSLMAGRETQYF
TGCGCCAGCAGCTTGATGGCAGGGCGAGAGACCCAGTACTTC
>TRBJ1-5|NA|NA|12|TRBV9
CASSVGNQPQHF
TGTGCCAGCAGCGTCGGCAATCAGCCCCAGCATTTT
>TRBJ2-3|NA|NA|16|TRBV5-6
CASSQHIAWDTDTQYF
TGTGCCAGCAGCCAACACATAGCGTGGGACACAGATACGCAGTATTTT
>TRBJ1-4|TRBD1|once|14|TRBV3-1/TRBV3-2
CASSLRDRHEKLFF
TGTGCCAGCAGCCTCCGGGACAGACATGAAAAACTGTTTTTT
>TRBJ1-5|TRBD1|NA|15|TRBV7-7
CASNTRQGEYQPQHF
TGTGCTAGCAACACAAGACAGGGAGAGTATCAGCCCCAGCATTTT
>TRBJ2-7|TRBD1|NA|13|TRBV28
CASRPQGDYEQYF
TGTGCCAGCAGGCCCCAGGGGGACTACGAGCAGTACTTC
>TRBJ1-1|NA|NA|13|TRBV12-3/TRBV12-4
CASSGVGNTEAFF
TGTGCCAGCAGTGGTGTCGGGAACACTGAAGCTTTCTTT
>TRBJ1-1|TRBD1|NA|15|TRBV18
CASSSGTGGDTEAFF
TGTGCCAGCTCATCGGGGACAGGAGGTGACACTGAAGCTTTCTTT
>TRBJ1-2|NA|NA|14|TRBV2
CASTTSTVNYGYTF
TGTGCCAGCACCACCTCGACAGTTAACTATGGCTACACCTTC
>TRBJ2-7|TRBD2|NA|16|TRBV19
CASSIGRGTRTYEQYF
TGTGCCAGTAGTATAGGGCGAGGGACTAGGACCTACGAGCAGTACTTC
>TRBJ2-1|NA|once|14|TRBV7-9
CASSLRDTPYEQFF
TGTGCCAGCAGCTTACGGGACACCCCCTATGAGCAGTTCTTC
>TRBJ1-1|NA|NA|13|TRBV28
CASLQGVDTEAFF
TGTGCCAGTCTCCAGGGTGTCGACACTGAAGCTTTCTTT
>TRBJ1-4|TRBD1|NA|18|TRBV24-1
CATSDPSGQATTNEKLFF
TGTGCCACCAGTGATCCTTCCGGACAGGCTACAACTAATGAAAAACTGTTTTTT
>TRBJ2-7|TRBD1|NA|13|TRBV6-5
CASATGWTYEQYF
TGTGCCAGCGCGACAGGGTGGACCTACGAGCAGTACTTC
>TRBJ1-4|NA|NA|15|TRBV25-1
CASSEWGSFNEKLFF
TGTGCCAGCAGTGAATGGGGCAGTTTTAATGAAAAACTGTTTTTT
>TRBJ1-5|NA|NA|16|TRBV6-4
CASISGFGGEGQPQHF
TGTGCCAGCATCTCCGGGTTTGGCGGGGAGGGCCAGCCTCAGCATTTT
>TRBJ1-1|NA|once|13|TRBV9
CASSATVNTEAFF
TGTGCCAGCAGCGCGACAGTGAACACTGAAGCTTTCTTT
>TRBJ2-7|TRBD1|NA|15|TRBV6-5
CASRVVTGAGYEQYF
TGTGCCAGCAGGGTGGTGACAGGGGCTGGGTACGAGCAGTACTTC
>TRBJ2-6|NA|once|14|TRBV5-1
CASSSGPGANVLTF
TGCGCCAGCAGCTCTGGGCCTGGGGCCAACGTCCTGACTTTC
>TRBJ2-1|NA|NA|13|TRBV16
CASSRDRNNEQFF
TGTGCCAGCAGCCGAGACAGGAACAATGAGCAGTTCTTC
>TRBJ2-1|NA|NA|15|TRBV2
CASSGPGVSYNEQFF
TGTGCCAGCAGTGGGCCGGGAGTGTCTTACAATGAGCAGTTCTTC
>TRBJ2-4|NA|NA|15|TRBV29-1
CSVAGGALGKNIQYF
TGCAGCGTTGCCGGGGGAGCCCTTGGCAAAAACATTCAGTACTTC
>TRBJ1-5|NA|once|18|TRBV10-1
CASTPKGDRRGANQPQHF
TGCGCCAGCACTCCAAAAGGAGACAGACGGGGGGCCAATCAGCCCCAGCATTTT
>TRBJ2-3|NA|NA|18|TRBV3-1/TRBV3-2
CASSQVWLSGGSTDTQYF
TGTGCCAGCAGCCAAGTTTGGCTTTCCGGGGGAAGCACAGATACGCAGTATTTT
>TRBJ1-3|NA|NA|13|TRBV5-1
CASSSGQPNTIYF
TGCGCCAGCAGCTCCGGACAGCCAAACACCATATATTTT
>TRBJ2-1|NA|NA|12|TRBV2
CASSETGGEQFF
TGTGCCAGCAGTGAAACCGGGGGTGAGCAGTTCTTC
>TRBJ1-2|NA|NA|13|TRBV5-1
CASSPGVDYGYTF
TGCGCCAGCAGCCCCGGTGTCGACTATGGCTACACCTTC
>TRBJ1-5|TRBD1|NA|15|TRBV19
CATLGNRGQSQPQHF
TGTGCCACTTTAGGAAACAGGGGGCAGAGTCAGCCCCAGCATTTT
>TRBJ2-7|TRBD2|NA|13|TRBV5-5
CASDGGRKYEQYF
TGTGCCAGCGACGGCGGGAGGAAGTACGAGCAGTACTTC
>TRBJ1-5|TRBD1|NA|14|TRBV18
CASSPRTGKGPQHF
TGTGCCAGCTCACCACGGACAGGTAAAGGGCCCCAGCATTTT
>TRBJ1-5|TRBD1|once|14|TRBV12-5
CASGLEQGIQPQHF
TGTGCTAGTGGTTTGGAACAGGGGATTCAGCCCCAGCATTTT
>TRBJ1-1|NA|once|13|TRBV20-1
CSAIEGGFTEAFF
TGCAGTGCTATTGAGGGGGGGTTCACTGAAGCTTTCTTT
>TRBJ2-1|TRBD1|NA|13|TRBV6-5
CASRGTGAQEQFF
TGTGCCAGCAGGGGGACAGGGGCCCAAGAGCAGTTCTTC
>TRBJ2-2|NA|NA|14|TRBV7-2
CASSASGAVGELFF
TGTGCCAGCAGCGCATCAGGGGCTGTCGGGGAGCTGTTTTTT
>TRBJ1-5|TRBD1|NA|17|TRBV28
CASSKLLPTGVGQPQHF
TGTGCCAGCAGCAAGCTCCTCCCCACAGGGGTCGGTCAGCCCCAGCATTTT
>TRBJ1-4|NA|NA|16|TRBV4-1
CASSPYLGRGPEKLFF
TGCGCCAGCAGCCCATACTTGGGCAGGGGCCCTGAAAAACTGTTTTTT